Following are 21 T cell receptor beta chains from one sample sequenced in a study of beta chain features in type 1 diabetes. Study results and limitations: Shortening of TCRB CDR3s, moderate but significant, appeared in all four CD4+ subsets of Type 1 diabetes patients.

The study reverse transcribed the entire isolated RNA, so it sequenced expressed TCRB transcripts. Profiled with immunoSEQ multiplex PCR; TCRdb holds only in-frame clones, not every one. The sample shows hundreds of thousands of clones, 11% to 15% of them seen only once. No antigens are known for them. Sequencing input: naive CD4+ T cells from blood. These receptor sequences come from a man aged 18 to 29 with type 1 diabetes.

In this sample, this clone turned up a few times. The rearrangement uses TRBV13 and TRBJ1-4; 7 bases match TRBD1. Germline V CDR1 and CDR2: PRHDT, FYEKMQ (reference sequence). J lost 7 bases, V lost 6 bases, and 11 bases had no gene match. The CDR3 loop spans 15 amino acids. The CDR3 region has the DNA TGTGCCAGCAGTCGGAACAGGGGAGAGGGTGAAAAACTGTTTTTT. Translated, it gives CASSRNRGEGEKLFF.

This chain uses TRBV18 with TRBJ1-4; D is unclear. The CDR3 spans 15 residues. Germline values: CDR1 KGHSH, CDR2 LQKENI. Trimming stripped 2 bases from V and 6 bases from J, with 13 bases between. The CDR3 sequence is CASSPGTPRDEKLFF. The CDR3 nucleotides read TGTGCCAGCTCACCAGGTACCCCCCGGGATGAAAAACTGTTTTTT.

This clone showed up just a few times. The genes are TRBV30 and TRBJ2-4; D unresolved. This CDR3 has 14 residues. The germline gives CDR1 GTSNPN, CDR2 SVGIG (reference sequence). Trimming shortened V by 0 bases and J by 0 bases, and 6 bases separated the two germline ends. The CDR3 nucleotides are TGTGCCTGGAGTGTCCCGTTAGCCAAAAACATTCAGTACTTC. Translated: CAWSVPLAKNIQYF.

The chain couples TRBV9 to TRBJ1-2; maybe TRBD1 (5 bases). Trimming removed 4 bases from V and 1 base from J, with 14 bases in between. Germline loops: CDR1 SGDLS, CDR2 YYNGEE. CDR3 length: 15 amino acids. DNA for the CDR3: TGTGCCAGCAGCCAGACAGCGACACTTAACTATGGCTACACCTTC. Amino acids: CASSQTATLNYGYTF.

This clone was seen a handful of times. The V gene is TRBV6-5, the J gene TRBJ1-1; D gene uncertain. The germline V gene encodes CDR1 MNHEY and CDR2 SVGAGI. V was cut by 4 bases and J by 1 base, with 4 bases left in between. The CDR3 consists of 12 residues. This chain's CDR3 is CASSFRNTEAFF. As DNA, the CDR3 is TGTGCCAGCAGTTTCAGGAACACTGAAGCTTTCTTT.

Only a few counts were recorded for this clone. The rearrangement uses TRBV7-2 and TRBJ1-2; a weak D match, TRBD1 (5 bases). Trimming pared 2 bases from V and 0 bases from J, leaving 16 bases between. The germline V gene encodes CDR1 SGHTA and CDR2 FQGNSA. CDR3 length: 17 amino acids. CDR3 in DNA: TGTGCCAGCAGCTTATCAGGGCCTAAGGGTCCTAACTATGGCTACACCTTC. It encodes CASSLSGPKGPNYGYTF.

The rearrangement uses TRBV6-6 and TRBJ2-5; 8 nucleotides align to TRBD1. The CDR3 is made up of 13 amino acids. CDR1 and CDR2 from the germline V gene are MNHNY and SVGAGI (reference sequence). After removal of 6 bases from V and 5 bases from J, the junction contained 5 bases not matched to a gene. The DNA for the CDR3 is TGTGCCAGCAGCTCGCAGGGGGCTGAGACCCAGTACTTC. Translation gives CASSSQGAETQYF.

This rearrangement joins TRBV18 to TRBJ2-7; D might be TRBD1 or TRBD2, each matching 5 bases. The CDR3 covers 15 residues. Germline CDR1 is KGHSH and CDR2 is LQKENI. Trimming removed 3 bases from V and 4 bases from J, with 16 bases in between. The CDR3 is CASSPWDGSQYEQYF. The CDR3 coding sequence is TGTGCCAGCTCACCTTGGGACGGTAGTCAGTACGAGCAGTACTTC.

This clone was detected a few times. The rearrangement uses TRBV30 and TRBJ1-1; tentatively, D is TRBD1 (6 bases). Germline CDR1 is GTSNPN and CDR2 is SVGIG (reference sequence). Trimming removed 4 bases at V and 4 bases at J, with 13 bases between. The CDR3 extends over 13 amino acids. CDR3 coding DNA: TGTGCCTGGATGAGTCAGGGGCCCACTGAAGCTTTCTTT. As protein: CAWMSQGPTEAFF. The complete variable domain, with remaining parts taken from reference TRBV30 and TRBJ1-1, reads SQTIHQWPATLVQPVGSPLSLECTVEGTSNPNLYWYRQAAGRGLQLLFYSVGIGQISSEVPQNLSASRPQDRQFILSSKKLLLSDSGFYLCAWMSQGPTEAFFGQGTRLTVV.

The chain employs TRBV6-5 and TRBJ2-4; D unresolved. The CDR3 runs 13 residues. V lost 2 bases to trimming and J lost 8 bases, with 10 bases between them. Germline CDR1 reads MNHEY; CDR2 reads SVGAGI. CDR3 sequence reads: CASSYTLGHIQYF. The CDR3 coding sequence is TGTGCCAGCAGTTACACTCTCGGACACATTCAGTACTTC.

This clone has at least ten counts. The CDR3 bases are TGTGCCAGCTCACAGGATGAGCAGTTCTTC. Amino acid sequence: CASSQDEQFF. The chain combines TRBV18 with TRBJ2-1; D ambiguous. The V end lost 4 bases, the J end lost 8 bases, and 3 bases lay between the germline ends. The CDR3 length is 10 residues. Germline CDR1 reads KGHSH; CDR2 reads LQKENI.

This clone was counted between two and nine times. The chain joins TRBV9 to TRBJ2-1; TRBD2 matches 10 bases. The CDR3 loop spans 15 amino acids. V shed 3 bases and J 6 bases; nucleotides not matched to a gene: 6. Germline values: CDR1 SGDLS, CDR2 YYNGEE. The CDR3 here is CASSEGLADANEQFF. CDR3 DNA: TGTGCCAGCAGCGAAGGACTAGCGGATGCCAATGAGCAGTTCTTC.

The rearrangement uses TRBV29-1 and TRBJ2-3, with 9 positions matching TRBD1. Trimming took 5 bases from V and 5 from J; bases not matched to a gene: 8. The length of the CDR3 is 14 residues. CDR1 SQVTM and CDR2 ANQGSEA come from the germline V gene. CDR3 protein: CSVTQQGAGDTQYF. The CDR3 DNA follows: TGCAGCGTTACCCAACAGGGGGCCGGAGATACGCAGTATTTT.

The chain couples TRBV30 to TRBJ1-4; no definite D call. Germline CDR1 reads GTSNPN; CDR2 reads SVGIG (reference sequence). The CDR3 extends over 11 amino acids. Trimming took off 2 bases at V and 12 bases at J, with 10 bases between the two ends. The DNA for the CDR3 is TGTGCCTGGAGTTTGGGAGTGGAACTGTTTTTT. Translating it yields CAWSLGVELFF.

This clone was counted at least ten times. V usage is TRBV4-3 and J usage is TRBJ2-1, with D possibly being TRBD1 (5 bases). Between the trimmed V and J ends, which lost 3 bases and 4 bases, there was a span of 10 bases. Per the germline V gene, CDR1 is LGHNA and CDR2 is YSLEER. There are 14 residues in the CDR3. CDR3 residues: CASSQETAYNEQFF. The CDR3 DNA follows: TGCGCCAGCAGCCAGGAGACAGCGTACAATGAGCAGTTCTTC.

This clone occurred a few times. The J gene is TRBJ1-2, the V gene TRBV30; D not resolved. CDR1 is GTSNPN, CDR2 SVGIG, per germline (reference sequence). V lost 5 bases to trimming and J lost 6 bases, with 19 bases between them. The CDR3 is made up of 14 amino acids. CDR3 amino acids: CAWAELSLGDGYTF. Written as DNA, the CDR3 is TGTGCCTGGGCGGAGTTGAGTCTCGGGGATGGCTACACCTTC.

V and J are TRBV9 and TRBJ2-7; 14 positions agree with TRBD2. V shed 4 bases and J 5 bases; nucleotides not matched to a gene: 11. The CDR3 has 17 amino acids. The germline V gene has CDR1 SGDLS and CDR2 YYNGEE. CDR3 DNA: TGTGCCAGCAGCCCCAAACGGACTAGCGGGGGGATGGACGAGCAGTACTTC. It specifies CASSPKRTSGGMDEQYF.

This clone was seen only a few times. The J gene is TRBJ1-6, the V gene TRBV2; D call uncertain. The CDR3 is 12 amino acids. CDR1 is SNHLY and CDR2 is FYNNEI in the germline V gene. The V end was cut by 7 bases, the J end by 8 bases, with 9 bases between. CDR3 amino acids: CASTLRDSPLHF. CDR3 sequence (DNA): TGTGCCAGCACCTTGAGGGATTCACCCCTCCACTTT.

This clone was counted only a few times. The chain joins TRBV7-6 to TRBJ2-3; D uncertain. The CDR3 totals 14 residues. The germline V and J ends were trimmed by 5 bases and 0 bases, with 9 bases remaining between them. The V gene's germline CDR1 is SGHVS and CDR2 FNYEAQ. The CDR3, as DNA: TGTGCCAGCAGCGTCGGCTCAAGCACAGATACGCAGTATTTT. Amino acid sequence: CASSVGSSTDTQYF.

The genes are TRBV11-2 and TRBJ2-1, with D possibly TRBD2 on 6 matching bases. Germline CDR1 is SGHAT and CDR2 is FQNNGV. This CDR3 is built from 15 residues. Trimming removed 2 bases at V and 4 bases at J, with 12 bases between. Here the CDR3 DNA reads TGTGCCAGCAGCTTACTTGGAGGGAGTTACAATGAGCAGTTCTTC. Amino acids: CASSLLGGSYNEQFF. Complete variable domain (other parts from reference TRBV11-2 and TRBJ2-1): EAGVAQSPRYKIIEKRQSVAFWCNPISGHATLYWYQQILGQGPKLLIQFQNNGVVDDSQLPKDRFSAERLKGVDSTLKIQPAKLEDSAVYLCASSLLGGSYNEQFFGPGTRLTVL.

This clone has only a few counts. V and J are TRBV4-3 and TRBJ1-2; D is possibly TRBD1 (5 bases). This CDR3 spans 14 amino acids. V lost 0 bases to trimming and J lost 2 bases, with 7 bases between them. CDR1 LGHNA and CDR2 YSLEER come from the germline V gene. CDR3 in amino acids: CASSQDTGNYGYTF. CDR3 bases: TGCGCCAGCAGCCAAGATACAGGAAACTATGGCTACACCTTC.